One T cell receptor (beta chain) is described in this entry. The CDR3 extends over 14 amino acids. The germline V gene has CDR1 SQVTM and CDR2 ANQGSEA. Trimming cost V 5 bases and J 6 bases; bases outside gene matches: 8. These data originate in a study of glioma-infiltrating T cells. TCR alpha and beta CDR3 regions were amplified from RNA using iRepertoire nested multiplex PCR. TCRdb reanalysed the multiplex PCR reads using MiXCR and keeps one entry per CDR3 protein. The table has about 130,000 distinct CDR3 sequences, approximately 25% seen once; the top ten hold approximately 14%. This sequence joins TRBV29-1 and TRBJ1-5; 9 bases are shared with TRBD1. Sequencing used glioma tissue, nonneoplastic brain tissue, or PBMCs (not recorded which). This sequence originates from a human donor with low-grade glioma or glioblastoma, undergoing nonglioma brain surgery, or in good health (not recorded which). DNA of the CDR3: TGCAGCGTTTCGTGGACAGGGGATTCTCAGCCCCAGCATTTT. This encodes CSVSWTGDSQPQHF. Full variable domain (rest looked up from reference TRBV29-1 and TRBJ1-5): SAVISQKPSRDICQRGTSLTIQCQVDSQVTMMFWYRQQPGQSLTLIATANQGSEATYESGFVIDKFPISRPNLTFSTLTVSNMSPEDSSIYLCSVSWTGDSQPQHFGDGTRLSIL.